The T cell receptor (beta chain) under discussion was sequenced for a study of OX40 agonist ivuxolimab in advanced cancers. Background on the study: Ivuxolimab, an antibody acting as an agonist of OX40 (CD134), was used to treat patients.

With regard to this clone: Its target is unknown.

The protocol was immunoSEQ multiplex PCR, while the TCRdb copy is restricted to in-frame clones and leaves out a portion. Here the sample spans around 44,000 clones, more than 80% being singletons. Trimming pared 4 bases from V and 8 bases from J, leaving 13 bases between. This CDR3 is 13 amino acids long. Germline values: CDR1 SGHTS, CDR2 YDEGEE. Sampled blood was obtained at baseline, cycle 4 day 1, and cycle 7 day 1. General study points: Relatively little clonal expansion, among the lowest observed, appeared in partial responders at 0.1-3.0 mg/kg.

The source is an adult with an advanced solid tumor such as melanoma, head and neck, liver or kidney cancer. The sample consisted of CD4+ or CD8+ T cells sorted from blood, taken in a trial of the OX40 agonist ivuxolimab. J is TRBJ2-1 and V is TRBV5-8, with D possibly TRBD2 on 6 matching bases. This CDR3 reads CASSGPEGDEQFF. CDR3 bases: TGTGCCAGCAGCGGGCCGGAGGGAGATGAGCAGTTCTTC.